The T cell receptor (beta chain) described here comes from a study of T cells in Graves' hyperthyroidism and ophthalmopathy. The study's findings and limits: The authors' 13 V-J model separated ophthalmopathy from stable hyperthyroidism.

The germline CDR1 and CDR2 sequences are SGHRS and YFSETQ. V dropped 0 bases and J dropped 7 bases, with 10 bases sitting between them. This CDR3 spans 13 amino acids. From RNA transcripts, TCR beta CDR3 regions were amplified. Researchers ran a first-round RT-PCR on the TCR CDR3 using the HTBI primer set. In TCRdb, the multiplex PCR reads were re-called with MiXCR into one record per CDR3 protein. The table lists 300,000 to 450,000 distinct CDR3 sequences, roughly an eighth of them singletons. With respect to this clonotype: Its target is not known. Just one base apart from a much larger clone, this may be a read error.

This chain links TRBV5-1 with TRBJ1-2; D unresolved. Material for sequencing was blood. The sequence was collected from a woman in her late teens or twenties with Graves' hyperthyroidism. The CDR3 DNA reads TGCGCCAGCAGCTTGGCCCGGAATTGTGGCTACACCTTC. This gives the protein CASSLARNCGYTF.